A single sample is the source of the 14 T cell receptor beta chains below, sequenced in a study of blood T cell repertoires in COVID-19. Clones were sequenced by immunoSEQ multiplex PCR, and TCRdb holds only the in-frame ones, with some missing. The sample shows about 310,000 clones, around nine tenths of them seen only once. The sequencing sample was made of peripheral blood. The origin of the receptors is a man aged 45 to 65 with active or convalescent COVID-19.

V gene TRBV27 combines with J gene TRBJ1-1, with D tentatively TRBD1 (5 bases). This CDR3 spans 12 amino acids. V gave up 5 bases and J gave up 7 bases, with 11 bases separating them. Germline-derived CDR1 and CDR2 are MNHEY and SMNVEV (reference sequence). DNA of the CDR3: TGTGCCAGCAGTCTAAGGGGCAGTGAAGCTTTCTTT. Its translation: CASSLRGSEAFF.

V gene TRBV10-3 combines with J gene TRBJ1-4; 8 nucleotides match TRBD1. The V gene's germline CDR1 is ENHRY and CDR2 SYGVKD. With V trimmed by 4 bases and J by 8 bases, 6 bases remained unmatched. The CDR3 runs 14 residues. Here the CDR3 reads CAISGQGQLEKLFF. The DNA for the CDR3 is TGTGCCATCAGTGGACAGGGGCAATTGGAAAAACTGTTTTTT.

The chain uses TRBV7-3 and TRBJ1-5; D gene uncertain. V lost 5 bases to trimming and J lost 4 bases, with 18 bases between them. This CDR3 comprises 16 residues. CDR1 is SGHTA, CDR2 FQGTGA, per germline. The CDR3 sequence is CASSPMGRERNQPQHF. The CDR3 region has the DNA TGTGCCAGCAGCCCAATGGGGAGGGAGCGGAATCAGCCCCAGCATTTT.

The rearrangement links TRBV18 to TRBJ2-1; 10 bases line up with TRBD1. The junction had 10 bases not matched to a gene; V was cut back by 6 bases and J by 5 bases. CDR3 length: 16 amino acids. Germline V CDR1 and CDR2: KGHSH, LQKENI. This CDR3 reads CASSPPGQGSDNEQFF. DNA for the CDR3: TGTGCCAGCTCTCCCCCGGGACAGGGGTCGGACAATGAGCAGTTCTTC.

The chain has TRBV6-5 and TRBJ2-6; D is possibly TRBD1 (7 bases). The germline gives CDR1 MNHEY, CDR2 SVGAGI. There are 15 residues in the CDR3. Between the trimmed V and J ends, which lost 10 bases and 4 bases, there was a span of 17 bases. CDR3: CATLRRGAGANVLTF. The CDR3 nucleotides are TGTGCCACCCTTCGCAGGGGGGCCGGGGCCAACGTCCTGACTTTC.

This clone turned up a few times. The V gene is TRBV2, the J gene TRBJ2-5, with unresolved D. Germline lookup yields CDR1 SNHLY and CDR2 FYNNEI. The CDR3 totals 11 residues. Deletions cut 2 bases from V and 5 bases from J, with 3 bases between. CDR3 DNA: TGTGCCAGCAGTGAACTGGAGACCCAGTACTTC. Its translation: CASSELETQYF.

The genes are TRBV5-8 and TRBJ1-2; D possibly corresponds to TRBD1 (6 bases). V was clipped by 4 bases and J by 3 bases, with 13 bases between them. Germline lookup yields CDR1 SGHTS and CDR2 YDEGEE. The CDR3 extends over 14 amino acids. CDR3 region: CASSTSTGYYGYTF. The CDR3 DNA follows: TGTGCCAGCAGCACCTCGACAGGTTACTATGGCTACACCTTC.

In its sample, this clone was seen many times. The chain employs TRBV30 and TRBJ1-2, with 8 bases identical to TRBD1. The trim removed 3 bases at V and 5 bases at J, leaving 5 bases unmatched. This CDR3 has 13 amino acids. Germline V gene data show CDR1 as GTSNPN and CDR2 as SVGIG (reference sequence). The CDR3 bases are TGTGCCTGGAGAAGGGACAGGCCGTATGGCTACACCTTC. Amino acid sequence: CAWRRDRPYGYTF.

The CDR3 sequence: CASSDRGAGYTF. Written as DNA, the CDR3 is TGTGCCAGCAGCGACAGGGGCGCTGGCTACACCTTC. The genes are TRBV7-2 and TRBJ1-2; 8 bases align to TRBD1. The germline gives CDR1 SGHTA, CDR2 FQGNSA. This CDR3 has 12 amino acids. V shed 5 bases, J shed 7 bases, and the junction held 3 bases outside the gene matches. Together with reference TRBV7-2 and TRBJ1-2, the CDR3 gives the full variable domain: GAGVSQSPSNKVTEKGKDVELRCDPISGHTALYWYRQSLGQGLEFLIYFQGNSAPDKSGLPSDRFSAERTGGSVSTLTIQRTQQEDSAVYLCASSDRGAGYTFGSGTRLTVV.

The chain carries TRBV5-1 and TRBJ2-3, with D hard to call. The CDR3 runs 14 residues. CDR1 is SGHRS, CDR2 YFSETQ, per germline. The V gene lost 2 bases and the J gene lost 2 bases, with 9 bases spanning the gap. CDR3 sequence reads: CASSFPGFTDTQYF. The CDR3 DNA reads TGCGCCAGCAGCTTTCCGGGTTTCACAGATACGCAGTATTTT.

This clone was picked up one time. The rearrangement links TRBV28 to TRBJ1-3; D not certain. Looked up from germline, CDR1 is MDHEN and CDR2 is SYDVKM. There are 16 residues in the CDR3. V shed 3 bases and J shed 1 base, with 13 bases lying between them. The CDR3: CASSLRQHHSGNTIYF. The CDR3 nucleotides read TGTGCCAGCAGTTTGAGGCAGCACCATTCTGGAAACACCATATATTTT.

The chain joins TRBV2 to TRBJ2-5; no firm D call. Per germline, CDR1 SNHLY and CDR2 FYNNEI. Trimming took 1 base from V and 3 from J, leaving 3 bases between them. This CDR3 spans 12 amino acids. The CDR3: CASSEVEETQYF. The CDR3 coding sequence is TGTGCCAGCAGTGAAGTCGAAGAGACCCAGTACTTC.

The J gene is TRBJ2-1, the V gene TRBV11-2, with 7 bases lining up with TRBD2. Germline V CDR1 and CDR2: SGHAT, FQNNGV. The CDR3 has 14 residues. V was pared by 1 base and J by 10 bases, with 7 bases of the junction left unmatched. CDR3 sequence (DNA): TGTGCCAGCAGCTTAGGGGCTAGCGGAGAAGAGCAGTTCTTC. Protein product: CASSLGASGEEQFF. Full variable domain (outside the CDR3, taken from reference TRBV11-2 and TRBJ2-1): EAGVAQSPRYKIIEKRQSVAFWCNPISGHATLYWYQQILGQGPKLLIQFQNNGVVDDSQLPKDRFSAERLKGVDSTLKIQPAKLEDSAVYLCASSLGASGEEQFFGPGTRLTVL.

CDR3 in amino acids: CASSQGGGGSPLHF. CDR3 in DNA: TGTGCCAGCAGCCAAGGAGGGGGCGGATCACCCCTCCACTTT. The chain employs TRBV3-1 (or the pseudogene TRBV3-2) and TRBJ1-6; 7 bases match TRBD1. There are 14 residues in the CDR3. The ends lost 1 base at V and 10 bases at J; junction bases unmatched: 4. Germline V gene data show CDR1 as LGHDT and CDR2 as YNNKEL (reference sequence).